These T cell receptor beta chains were read from a single sample in a study of cytomegalovirus exposure and HLA in healthy donors. The table came from immunoSEQ multiplex PCR; TCRdb's copy has only in-frame clones and leaves some out. This sample has 160,000 or so clones, with 80% found just once. The sequenced sample consisted of PBMCs. Receptor source: a young man in good health and CMV-seronegative. Each CDR3 is given with its conserved first and last residue. A D gene is named only where the DNA matches it firmly. Where a row states a size, it is once, few, many or the class of an expanded clone; other rows omit it.

clone size,V gene,D gene,J gene,CDR3 protein,CDR3 DNA
-,TRBV18,-,TRBJ2-4,CASSPPAGKNIQYF,TGTGCCAGCTCACCGCCGGCAGGCAAAAACATTCAGTACTTC
-,TRBV5-1,-,TRBJ2-6,CASSRASTALSGANVLTF,TGCGCCAGCAGCCGGGCATCGACAGCCCTCTCTGGGGCCAACGTCCTGACTTTC
-,TRBV11-1,TRBD2,TRBJ2-7,CASSLPGLASPPLYEQYF,TGTGCCAGTTCGCTTCCGGGACTAGCCTCTCCCCCCCTATACGAGCAGTACTTC
-,TRBV6-1,TRBD1,TRBJ1-1,CASSSPQGAGTEAFF,TGTGCCAGCAGTTCCCCCCAGGGGGCGGGCACTGAAGCTTTCTTT
-,TRBV7-6,TRBD1,TRBJ1-5,CASSLVTGDQPQHF,TGTGCCAGCAGCTTAGTGACAGGGGATCAGCCCCAGCATTTT
once,TRBV28,-,TRBJ2-2,CASQSLLGLTNTGELFF,TGTGCCAGTCAATCTTTACTAGGCCTGACGAACACCGGGGAGCTGTTTTTT
-,TRBV9,-,TRBJ1-1,CASSVGGGDTEAFF,TGTGCCAGCAGCGTAGGCGGGGGAGACACTGAAGCTTTCTTT
-,TRBV5-1,-,TRBJ2-2,CANACTGELFF,TGCGCCAACGCGTGCACCGGGGAGCTGTTTTTT
-,TRBV6-5,TRBD1,TRBJ1-5,CASSLTGAHNQPQHF,TGTGCCAGCAGCTTAACAGGGGCCCACAATCAGCCCCAGCATTTT
-,TRBV27,TRBD2,TRBJ2-7,CASSRTSASYEQYF,TGTGCCAGCAGTCGAACTAGCGCCTCCTACGAGCAGTACTTC
-,TRBV5-4,-,TRBJ1-1,CASSSTRTEAFF,TGTGCCAGCAGCTCAACTAGAACTGAAGCTTTCTTT
-,TRBV5-1,-,TRBJ2-5,CASSLNPSRGQETQYF,TGCGCCAGCAGCTTGAACCCTAGTCGGGGGCAAGAGACCCAGTACTTC
once,TRBV19,TRBD1,TRBJ1-1,CASNSGTVTEAFF,TGTGCCAGTAATTCCGGGACAGTTACTGAAGCTTTCTTT
few,TRBV30,-,TRBJ2-3,CAWSSGAGTDTQYF,TGTGCCTGGAGTTCAGGGGCCGGCACAGATACGCAGTATTTT
-,TRBV30,TRBD1,TRBJ1-1,CAWSPGGTEAFF,TGTGCCTGGAGCCCAGGGGGCACTGAAGCTTTCTTT
-,TRBV6-5,-,TRBJ1-1,CASSLKRGSEAFF,TGTGCCAGCAGTTTAAAGCGAGGATCCGAAGCTTTCTTT
once,TRBV6-5,-,TRBJ2-6,CASRQPYPLDVLTF,TGTGCCAGTAGACAGCCTTACCCGTTGGACGTCCTGACTTTC
-,TRBV5-5,-,TRBJ1-1,CASSLYVSRDTEAFF,TGTGCCAGCAGCTTGTATGTGAGCAGGGACACTGAAGCTTTCTTT
-,TRBV5-1,TRBD2,TRBJ2-7,CASSSLRTSGRIVPTYEQYF,TGCGCCAGCAGCTCACTGAGGACTAGCGGGAGAATAGTGCCAACCTACGAGCAGTACTTC
few,TRBV2,-,TRBJ1-1,CASKDTMNTEAFF,TGTGCCAGCAAGGACACCATGAACACTGAAGCTTTCTTT
-,TRBV19,-,TRBJ1-5,CASSIGQGGGQPQHF,TGTGCCAGTAGTATAGGGCAGGGAGGGGGACAGCCCCAGCATTTT
-,TRBV4-1,TRBD1,TRBJ1-1,CASSFGQGRFTEAFF,TGCGCCAGCAGCTTTGGACAGGGGCGATTTACTGAAGCTTTCTTT
once,TRBV9,-,TRBJ1-2,CASNRAINYGYTF,TGTGCCAGCAACAGGGCAATTAACTATGGCTACACCTTC
-,TRBV5-1,TRBD1,TRBJ2-7,CASRPTGGLGYEQYF,TGCGCCAGCAGACCTACAGGGGGCTTGGGCTACGAGCAGTACTTC
-,TRBV6-5,TRBD2,TRBJ2-7,CASSWEGTYEQYF,TGTGCCAGCAGTTGGGAGGGGACCTACGAGCAGTACTTC
-,TRBV11-2,TRBD2,TRBJ2-1,CASSLGTSSYNEQFF,TGTGCCAGCAGCTTAGGGACTAGCTCCTACAATGAGCAGTTCTTC
-,TRBV13,TRBD2,TRBJ2-1,CASSLDPRLAGWNEQFF,TGTGCCAGCAGCCTCGACCCAAGACTAGCTGGTTGGAATGAGCAGTTCTTC
-,TRBV5-6,-,TRBJ1-1,CASSQPHRATEAFF,TGTGCCAGCAGTCAGCCCCACAGAGCCACTGAAGCTTTCTTT
-,TRBV7-8,-,TRBJ2-7,CASSLFPGISEQYF,TGTGCCAGCAGCTTATTCCCAGGGATCTCCGAGCAGTACTTC
-,TRBV7-3,-,TRBJ1-2,CASLPLGELTNYGYTF,TGTGCTTCACTTCCTCTCGGGGAGCTAACTAACTATGGCTACACCTTC
-,TRBV9,-,TRBJ2-1,CASSVEEGGPVDEQFF,TGTGCCAGCAGCGTAGAGGAGGGGGGGCCGGTGGATGAGCAGTTCTTC
-,TRBV7-8,TRBD1,TRBJ1-5,CASSLGTGVPIETLPQHF,TGTGCCAGCAGCCTCGGGACAGGGGTCCCGATTGAAACCCTGCCCCAGCATTTT
-,TRBV4-3,-,TRBJ2-5,CASSQAGETQYF,TGCGCCAGCAGCCAAGCAGGGGAGACCCAGTACTTC
-,TRBV7-3,-,TRBJ1-3,CASSPSGGTGNTIYF,TGTGCCAGCAGCCCGAGCGGGGGCACTGGAAACACCATATATTTT
-,TRBV29-1,TRBD1,TRBJ1-1,CSVERQGAPEAFF,TGCAGCGTTGAAAGACAGGGGGCCCCTGAAGCTTTCTTT
-,TRBV6-4,-,TRBJ2-1,CASRRGGANDNEQFF,TGTGCCAGCAGGAGAGGAGGGGCAAATGACAATGAGCAGTTCTTC
few,TRBV25-1,TRBD1,TRBJ2-3,CASSEEGAGGADTQYF,TGTGCCAGCAGTGAAGAGGGGGCCGGAGGAGCAGATACGCAGTATTTT
-,TRBV4-2,-,TRBJ1-6,CASSHLGGDSPHF,TGTGCCAGCAGCCACCTAGGCGGGGATAGCCCCCACTTT
few,TRBV11-2,-,TRBJ2-3,CASSFRGVQRTDTQYF,TGTGCCAGCAGCTTCCGCGGGGTACAAAGGACAGATACGCAGTATTTT
few,TRBV7-4,TRBD1,TRBJ2-1,CASSLSGQGPYNEQFF,TGTGCCAGCAGCTTATCCGGACAGGGTCCCTACAATGAGCAGTTCTTC
-,TRBV5-1,-,TRBJ2-5,CASSRWAGETQYF,TGCGCCAGCAGCCGATGGGCCGGAGAGACCCAGTACTTC
-,TRBV6-5,-,TRBJ1-6,CATARGGSPLHF,TGTGCCACGGCGCGAGGAGGGTCACCCCTCCACTTT
-,TRBV4-2,TRBD2,TRBJ2-3,CASSHGLAGDTQYF,TGTGCCAGCAGCCATGGACTAGCCGGAGATACGCAGTATTTT
-,TRBV5-4,TRBD1,TRBJ2-1,CASSPQDRVYNEQFF,TGTGCCAGCAGCCCGCAGGACAGGGTTTACAATGAGCAGTTCTTC
-,TRBV6-6,-,TRBJ2-2,CASSYVGSAGELFF,TGTGCCAGCAGTTACGTTGGTTCGGCCGGGGAGCTGTTTTTT
few,TRBV28,TRBD1,TRBJ2-2,CASSLPDTGTANTGELFF,TGTGCCAGCAGTTTGCCCGATACCGGGACAGCGAACACCGGGGAGCTGTTTTTT
-,TRBV19,-,TRBJ1-1,CASSVQGWNTEAFF,TGTGCCAGTAGTGTTCAGGGATGGAACACTGAAGCTTTCTTT
-,TRBV7-8,TRBD2,TRBJ2-1,CASKTSGGASEQFF,TGTGCCAGTAAGACTAGCGGGGGGGCCAGTGAGCAGTTCTTC
-,TRBV7-3,TRBD1,TRBJ1-1,CASSLGGQPEAFF,TGTGCCAGCAGCTTAGGGGGACAGCCTGAAGCTTTCTTT